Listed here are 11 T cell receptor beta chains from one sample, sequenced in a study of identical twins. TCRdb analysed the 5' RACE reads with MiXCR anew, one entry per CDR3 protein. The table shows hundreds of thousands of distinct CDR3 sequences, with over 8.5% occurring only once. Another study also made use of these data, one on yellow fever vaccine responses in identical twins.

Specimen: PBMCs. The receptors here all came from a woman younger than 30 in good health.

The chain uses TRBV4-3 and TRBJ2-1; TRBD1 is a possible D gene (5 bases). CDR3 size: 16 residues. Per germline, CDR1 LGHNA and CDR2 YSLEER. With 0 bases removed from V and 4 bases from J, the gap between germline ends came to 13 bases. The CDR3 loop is CASSQDRAGPYNEQFF. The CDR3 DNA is TGCGCCAGCAGCCAAGATAGGGCAGGGCCATACAATGAGCAGTTCTTC.

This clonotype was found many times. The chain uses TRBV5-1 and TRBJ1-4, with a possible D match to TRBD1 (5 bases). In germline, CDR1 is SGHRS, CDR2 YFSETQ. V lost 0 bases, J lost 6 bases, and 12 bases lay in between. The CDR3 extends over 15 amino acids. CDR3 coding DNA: TGCGCCAGCAGCTTGGAGCAGGGAGAGGATGAAAAACTGTTTTTT. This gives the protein CASSLEQGEDEKLFF.

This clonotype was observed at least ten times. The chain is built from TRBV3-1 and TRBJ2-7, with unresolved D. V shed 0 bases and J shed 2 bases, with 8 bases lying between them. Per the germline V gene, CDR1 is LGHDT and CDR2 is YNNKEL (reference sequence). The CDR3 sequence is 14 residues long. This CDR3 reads CASSQEKGTYEQYF. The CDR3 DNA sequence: TGTGCCAGCAGCCAAGAGAAAGGGACCTACGAGCAGTACTTC.

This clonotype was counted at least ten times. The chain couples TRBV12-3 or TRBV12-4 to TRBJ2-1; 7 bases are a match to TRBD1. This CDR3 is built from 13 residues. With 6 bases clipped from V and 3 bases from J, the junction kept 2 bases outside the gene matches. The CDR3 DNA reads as TGTGCCAGCAGAGGGACAGACTACAATGAGCAGTTCTTC. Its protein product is CASRGTDYNEQFF.

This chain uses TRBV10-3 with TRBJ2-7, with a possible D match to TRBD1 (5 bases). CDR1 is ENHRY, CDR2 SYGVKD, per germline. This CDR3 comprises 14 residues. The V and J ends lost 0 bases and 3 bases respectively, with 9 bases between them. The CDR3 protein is CAISESGPNYEQYF. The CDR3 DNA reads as TGTGCCATCAGTGAGTCGGGGCCTAACTACGAGCAGTACTTC.

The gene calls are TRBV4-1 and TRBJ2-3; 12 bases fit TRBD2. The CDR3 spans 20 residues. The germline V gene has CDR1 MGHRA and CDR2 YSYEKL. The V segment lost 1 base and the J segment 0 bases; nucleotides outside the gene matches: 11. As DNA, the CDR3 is TGCGCCAGCAGCCAAGGTGAACTAGCGGGAGGAGGGATTAGCACAGATACGCAGTATTTT. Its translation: CASSQGELAGGGISTDTQYF.

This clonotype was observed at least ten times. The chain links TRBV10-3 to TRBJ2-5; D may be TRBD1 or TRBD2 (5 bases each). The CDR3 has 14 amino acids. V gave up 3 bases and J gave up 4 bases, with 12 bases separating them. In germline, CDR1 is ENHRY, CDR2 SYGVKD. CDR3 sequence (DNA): TGTGCCATCAGTGACGATGGGACCTTAGAGACCCAGTACTTC. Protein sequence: CAISDDGTLETQYF.

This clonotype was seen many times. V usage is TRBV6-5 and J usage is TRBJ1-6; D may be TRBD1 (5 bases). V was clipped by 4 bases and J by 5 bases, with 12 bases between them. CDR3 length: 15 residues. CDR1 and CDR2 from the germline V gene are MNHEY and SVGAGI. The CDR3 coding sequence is TGTGCCAGCAGTTTAATGGGGGGGGATAATTCACCCCTCCACTTT. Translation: CASSLMGGDNSPLHF.

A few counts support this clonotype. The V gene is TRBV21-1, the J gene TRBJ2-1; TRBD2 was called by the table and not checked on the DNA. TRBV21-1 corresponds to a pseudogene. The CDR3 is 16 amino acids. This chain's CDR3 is CASSIPTSGGNNEQFF. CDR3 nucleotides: TGTGCCAGCAGCATCCCAACTAGCGGAGGGAACAATGAGCAGTTCTTC.

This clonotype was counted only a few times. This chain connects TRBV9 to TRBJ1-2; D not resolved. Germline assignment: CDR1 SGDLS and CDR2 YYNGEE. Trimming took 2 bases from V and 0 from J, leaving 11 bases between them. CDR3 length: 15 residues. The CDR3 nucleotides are TGTGCCAGCAGCGTGTCGGAGTTAGCTAACTATGGCTACACCTTC. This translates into CASSVSELANYGYTF.

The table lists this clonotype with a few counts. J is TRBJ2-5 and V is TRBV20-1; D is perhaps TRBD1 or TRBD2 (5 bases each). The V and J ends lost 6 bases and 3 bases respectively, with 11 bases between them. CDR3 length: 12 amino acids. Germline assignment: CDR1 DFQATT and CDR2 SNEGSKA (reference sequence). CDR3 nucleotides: TGCAGTGCCAAGAGGGGTAAAGAGACCCAGTACTTC. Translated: CSAKRGKETQYF.